This T cell receptor (beta chain) was found in a study of metastatic and nonmetastatic thyroid tumors. Study at large: Blood and tumor or nodule tissue repertoires from malignant and benign thyroid patients were compared. Study results and limitations: Reportedly, malignant thyroid tumors had significantly higher TCR beta diversity than benign nodules, in blood and tumor.

Original methodology: For papillary thyroid cancer, a distant-metastasis classifier was constructed from CDR3 differences observed across clinicopathological groups. TCRdb re-analyzed the PCR reads using MiXCR. TCRdb, not the original authors, processed these V and J calls. The sample yields some 35,000 clones, roughly 28% seen once. There were no patients who had received any treatment before thyroid surgery. This clone was picked up many times. Its specificity is unknown. This TCR was sampled from a male donor with papillary thyroid cancer or a benign thyroid nodule (not recorded which). Some clones in this sample may be carry-over from other donors' samples. Sequenced material: blood.

CDR3 loop: CASSEDEGAGAYEQYF. For the CDR3, the DNA is TGTGCCAGCAGTGAAGATGAGGGGGCTGGGGCCTACGAGCAGTACTTC. The gene calls are TRBV6-1 and TRBJ2-7, with TRBD1 matching over 7 bases. CDR3 size: 16 residues. With 1 base clipped from V and 2 bases from J, the junction kept 8 bases outside the gene matches. The V gene's germline CDR1 is MNHNS and CDR2 SASEGT.